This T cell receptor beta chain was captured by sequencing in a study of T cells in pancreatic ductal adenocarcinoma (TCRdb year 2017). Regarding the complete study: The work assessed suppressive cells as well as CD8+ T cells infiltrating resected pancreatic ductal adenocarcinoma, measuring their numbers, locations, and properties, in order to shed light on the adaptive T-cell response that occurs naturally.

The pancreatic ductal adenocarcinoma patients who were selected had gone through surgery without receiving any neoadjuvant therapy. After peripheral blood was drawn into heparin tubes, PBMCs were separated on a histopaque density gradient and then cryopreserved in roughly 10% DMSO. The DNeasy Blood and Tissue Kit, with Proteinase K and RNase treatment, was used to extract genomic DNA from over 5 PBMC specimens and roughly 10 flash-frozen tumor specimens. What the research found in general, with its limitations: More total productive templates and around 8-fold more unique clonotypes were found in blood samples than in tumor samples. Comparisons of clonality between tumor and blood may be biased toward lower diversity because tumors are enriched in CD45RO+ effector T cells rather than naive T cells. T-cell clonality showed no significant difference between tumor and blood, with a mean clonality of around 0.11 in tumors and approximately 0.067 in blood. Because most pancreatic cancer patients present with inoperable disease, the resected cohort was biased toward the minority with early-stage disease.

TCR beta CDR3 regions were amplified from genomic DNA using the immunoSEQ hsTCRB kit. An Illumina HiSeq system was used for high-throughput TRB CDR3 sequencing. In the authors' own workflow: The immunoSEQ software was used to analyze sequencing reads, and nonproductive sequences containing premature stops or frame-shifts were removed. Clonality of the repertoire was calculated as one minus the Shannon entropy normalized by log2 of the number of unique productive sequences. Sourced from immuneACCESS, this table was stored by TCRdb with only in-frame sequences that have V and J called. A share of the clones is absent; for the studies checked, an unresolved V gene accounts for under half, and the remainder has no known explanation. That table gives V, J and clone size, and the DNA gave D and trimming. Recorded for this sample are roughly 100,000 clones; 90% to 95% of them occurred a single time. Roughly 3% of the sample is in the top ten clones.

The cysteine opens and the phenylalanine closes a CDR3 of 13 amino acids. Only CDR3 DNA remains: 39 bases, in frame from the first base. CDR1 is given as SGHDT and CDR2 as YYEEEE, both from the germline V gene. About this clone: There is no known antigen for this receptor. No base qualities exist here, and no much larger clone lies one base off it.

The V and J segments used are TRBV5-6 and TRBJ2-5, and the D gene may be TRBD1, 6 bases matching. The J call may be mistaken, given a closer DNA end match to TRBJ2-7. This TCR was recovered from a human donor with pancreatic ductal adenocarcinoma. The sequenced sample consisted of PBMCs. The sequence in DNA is TGTGCCAGCAGCCAACAGGGCGTCTACGAGCAGTACTTC. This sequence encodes CASSQQGVYEQYF.